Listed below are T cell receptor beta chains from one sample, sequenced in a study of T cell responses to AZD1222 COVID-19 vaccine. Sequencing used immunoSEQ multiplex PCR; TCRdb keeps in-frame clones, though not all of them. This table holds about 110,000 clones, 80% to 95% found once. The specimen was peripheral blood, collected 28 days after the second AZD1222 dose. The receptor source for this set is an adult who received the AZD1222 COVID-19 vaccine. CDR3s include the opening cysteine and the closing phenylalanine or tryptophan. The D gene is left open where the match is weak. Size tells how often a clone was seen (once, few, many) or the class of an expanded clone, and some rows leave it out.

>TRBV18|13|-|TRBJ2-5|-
TGTGCCAGCTCACCTAACAGGGTTGAGACCCAGTACTTC
CASSPNRVETQYF
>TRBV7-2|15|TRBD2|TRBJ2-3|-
TGTGCCAGCAGCTTCCTAGCGGTCACCACAGATACGCAGTATTTT
CASSFLAVTTDTQYF
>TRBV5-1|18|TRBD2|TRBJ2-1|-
TGCGCCAGCACCCGGGATGCAACTAGCGGGGGGCTATCCGGTGAGCAGTTCTTC
CASTRDATSGGLSGEQFF
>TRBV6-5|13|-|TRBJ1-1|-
TGTGCCAGCAGCCTCGGGGTGGGCACTGAAGCTTTCTTT
CASSLGVGTEAFF
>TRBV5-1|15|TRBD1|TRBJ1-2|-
TGCGCCAGCAGCTTGGCGACAGGGGGAGTAGACGGCTACACCTTC
CASSLATGGVDGYTF
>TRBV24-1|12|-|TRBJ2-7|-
TGTGCCACCAGTGACCCCGGATACGAGCAGTACTTC
CATSDPGYEQYF
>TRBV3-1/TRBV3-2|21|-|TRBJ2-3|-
TGTGCCAGCAGCCAAAGAGATAGGTTCTTCTCGGCAACAGGGAGTGAGGATACGCAGTATTTT
CASSQRDRFFSATGSEDTQYF
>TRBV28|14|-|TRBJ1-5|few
TGTGCCAGCAGTTCAATCCAGGCTAATCAGCCCCAGCATTTT
CASSSIQANQPQHF
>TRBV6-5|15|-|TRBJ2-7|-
TGTGCCAGCAGTCGGGCCTTACAGGGTAGCCACGAGCAGTACTTC
CASSRALQGSHEQYF
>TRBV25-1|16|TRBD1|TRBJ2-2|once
TGTGCCAGCAGTGATCCGGGACAGGGGGACACCGGGGAGCTGTTTTTT
CASSDPGQGDTGELFF
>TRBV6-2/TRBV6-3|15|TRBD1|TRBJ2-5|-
TGTGCCAGCAGCCACCCGGGACAGGGTGGAGAGACCCAGTACTTC
CASSHPGQGGETQYF
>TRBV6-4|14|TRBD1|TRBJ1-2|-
TGTGCCAGCAGTGACGGGACAGGGTTTAATGGCTACACCTTC
CASSDGTGFNGYTF
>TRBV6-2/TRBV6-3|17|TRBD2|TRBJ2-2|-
TGTGCCAGCAGCCTCCAGACTAGCGGGGGACCCACCGGGGAGCTGTTTTTT
CASSLQTSGGPTGELFF
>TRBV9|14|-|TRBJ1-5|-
TGTGCCAGCAGCATCGGGGGGCTGGGTCAGCCCCAGCATTTT
CASSIGGLGQPQHF
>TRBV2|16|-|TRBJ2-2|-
TGTGCCAGCAGTGAGGTTGCCTCTCGGTACACCGGGGAGCTGTTTTTT
CASSEVASRYTGELFF
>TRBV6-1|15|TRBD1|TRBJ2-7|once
TGTGCCAGCAGTGAAATTGGGACAGGGGTTTACGAGCAGTACTTC
CASSEIGTGVYEQYF
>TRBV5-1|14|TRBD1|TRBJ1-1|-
TGCGCCAGCAGCCCACTACAGGGGGCTACTGAAGCTTTCTTT
CASSPLQGATEAFF